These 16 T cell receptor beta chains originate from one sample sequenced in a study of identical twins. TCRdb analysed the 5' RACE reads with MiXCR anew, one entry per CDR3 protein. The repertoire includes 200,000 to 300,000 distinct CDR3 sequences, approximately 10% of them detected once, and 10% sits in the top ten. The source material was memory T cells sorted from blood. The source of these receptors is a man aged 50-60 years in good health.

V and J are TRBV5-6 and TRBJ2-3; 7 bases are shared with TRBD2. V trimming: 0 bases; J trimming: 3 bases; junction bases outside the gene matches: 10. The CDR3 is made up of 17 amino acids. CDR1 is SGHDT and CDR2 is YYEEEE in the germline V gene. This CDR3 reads CASSLAVLAGVTDTQYF. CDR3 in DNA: TGTGCCAGCAGCTTGGCCGTTCTCGCGGGAGTAACAGATACGCAGTATTTT.

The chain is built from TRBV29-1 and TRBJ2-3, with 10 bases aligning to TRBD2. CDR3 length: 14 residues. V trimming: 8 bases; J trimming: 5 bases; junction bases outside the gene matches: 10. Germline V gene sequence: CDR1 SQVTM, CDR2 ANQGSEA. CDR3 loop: CSLFLAGVGDTQYF. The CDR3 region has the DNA TGCAGCTTATTTCTAGCGGGAGTCGGAGATACGCAGTATTTT.

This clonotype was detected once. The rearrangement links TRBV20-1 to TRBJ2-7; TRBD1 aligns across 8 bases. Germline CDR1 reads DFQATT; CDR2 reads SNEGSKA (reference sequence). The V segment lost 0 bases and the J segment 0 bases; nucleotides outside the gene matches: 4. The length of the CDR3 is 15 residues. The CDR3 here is CSAREVTGDSYEQYF. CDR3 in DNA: TGCAGTGCTAGAGAGGTGACAGGGGACTCCTACGAGCAGTACTTC.

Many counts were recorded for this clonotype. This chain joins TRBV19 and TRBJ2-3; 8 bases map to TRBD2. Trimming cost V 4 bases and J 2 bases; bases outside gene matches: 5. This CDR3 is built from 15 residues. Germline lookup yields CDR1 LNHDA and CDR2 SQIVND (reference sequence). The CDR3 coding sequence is TGTGCCAGTAGTAATAGCGGGGCGACCACAGATACGCAGTATTTT. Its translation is CASSNSGATTDTQYF.

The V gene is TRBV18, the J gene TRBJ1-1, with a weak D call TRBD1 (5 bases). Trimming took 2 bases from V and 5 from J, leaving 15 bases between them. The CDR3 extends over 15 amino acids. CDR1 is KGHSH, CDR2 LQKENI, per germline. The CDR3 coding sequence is TGTGCCAGCTCACCAGGTGGCCTCTCAGGGACTGAAGCTTTCTTT. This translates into CASSPGGLSGTEAFF.

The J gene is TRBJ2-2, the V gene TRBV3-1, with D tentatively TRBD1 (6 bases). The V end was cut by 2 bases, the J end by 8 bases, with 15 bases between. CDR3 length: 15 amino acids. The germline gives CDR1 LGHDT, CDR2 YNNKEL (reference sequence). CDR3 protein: CASSQSEGVPGELFF. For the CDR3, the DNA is TGTGCCAGCAGCCAAAGTGAGGGGGTCCCAGGGGAGCTGTTTTTT.

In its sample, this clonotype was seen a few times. The CDR3 spells CASSPMGGQETQYF. Written as DNA, the CDR3 is TGTGCCAGCAGCCCCATGGGTGGTCAAGAGACCCAGTACTTC. This sequence joins TRBV7-2 and TRBJ2-5, with no clear D. The CDR3 is made up of 14 amino acids. Per the germline V gene, CDR1 is SGHTA and CDR2 is FQGNSA. Trimming left V 5 bases short and J 2 bases short, with 12 bases between.

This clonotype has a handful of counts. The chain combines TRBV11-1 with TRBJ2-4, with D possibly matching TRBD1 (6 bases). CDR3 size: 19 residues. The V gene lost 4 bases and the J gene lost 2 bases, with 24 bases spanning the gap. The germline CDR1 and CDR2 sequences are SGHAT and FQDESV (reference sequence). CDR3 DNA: TGTGCCAGCAGCTCGCTTAGGGGCGACAGGATTATTTCCAAAAACATTCAGTACTTC. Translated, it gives CASSSLRGDRIISKNIQYF.

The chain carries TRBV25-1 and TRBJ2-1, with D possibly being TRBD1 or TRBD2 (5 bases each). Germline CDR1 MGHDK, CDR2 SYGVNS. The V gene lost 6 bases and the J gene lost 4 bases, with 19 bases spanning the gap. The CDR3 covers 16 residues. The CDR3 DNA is TGTGCCAGCAGGGGTGGGTGGGCAGGGAGATACAATGAGCAGTTCTTC. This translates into CASRGGWAGRYNEQFF.

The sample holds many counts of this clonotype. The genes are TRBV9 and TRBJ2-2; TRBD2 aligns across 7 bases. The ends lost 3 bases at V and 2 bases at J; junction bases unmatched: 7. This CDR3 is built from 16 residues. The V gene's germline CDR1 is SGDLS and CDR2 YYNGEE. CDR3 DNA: TGTGCCAGCAGCGGCCGGGGCGGGGGAAACACCGGGGAGCTGTTTTTT. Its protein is CASSGRGGGNTGELFF.

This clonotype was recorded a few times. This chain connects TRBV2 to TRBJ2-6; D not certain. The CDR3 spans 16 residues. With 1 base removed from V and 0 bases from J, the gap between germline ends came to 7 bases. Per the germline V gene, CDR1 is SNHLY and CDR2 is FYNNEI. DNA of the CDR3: TGTGCCAGCAGTGAAGACCGGTACTCTGGGGCCAACGTCCTGACTTTC. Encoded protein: CASSEDRYSGANVLTF.

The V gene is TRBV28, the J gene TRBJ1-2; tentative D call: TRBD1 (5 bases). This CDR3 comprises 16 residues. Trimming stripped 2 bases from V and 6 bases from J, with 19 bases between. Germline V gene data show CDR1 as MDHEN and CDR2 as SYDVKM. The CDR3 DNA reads TGTGCCAGCAGTTTAGGTGTCGGGGGACTTTTCGATGGCTACACCTTC. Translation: CASSLGVGGLFDGYTF.

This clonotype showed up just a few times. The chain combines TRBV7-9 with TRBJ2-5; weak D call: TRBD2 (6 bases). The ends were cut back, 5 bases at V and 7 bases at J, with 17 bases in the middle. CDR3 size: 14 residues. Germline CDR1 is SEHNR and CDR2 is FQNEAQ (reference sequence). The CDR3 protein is CASSDRDPGGTQYF. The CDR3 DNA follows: TGTGCCAGCAGCGACCGGGACCCCGGGGGGACCCAGTACTTC.

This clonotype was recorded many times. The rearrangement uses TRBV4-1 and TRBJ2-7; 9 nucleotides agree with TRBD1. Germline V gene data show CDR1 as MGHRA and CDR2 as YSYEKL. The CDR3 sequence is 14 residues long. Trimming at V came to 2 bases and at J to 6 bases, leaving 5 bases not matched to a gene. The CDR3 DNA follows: TGCGCCAGCAGCCAAAGGACAGGGGCGGGCGAGCAGTACTTC. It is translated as CASSQRTGAGEQYF.

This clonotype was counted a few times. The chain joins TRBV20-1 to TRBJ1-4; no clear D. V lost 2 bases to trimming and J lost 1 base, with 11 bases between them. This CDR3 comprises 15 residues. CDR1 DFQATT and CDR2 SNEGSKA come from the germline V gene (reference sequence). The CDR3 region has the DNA TGCAGTGCTAGACAGAATTTGCAAACTAATGAAAAACTGTTTTTT. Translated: CSARQNLQTNEKLFF.

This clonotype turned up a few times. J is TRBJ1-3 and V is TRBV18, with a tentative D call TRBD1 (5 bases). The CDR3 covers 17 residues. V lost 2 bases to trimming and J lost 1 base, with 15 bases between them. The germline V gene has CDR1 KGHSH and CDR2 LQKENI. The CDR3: CASSPATIRGSGNTIYF. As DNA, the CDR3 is TGTGCCAGCTCACCAGCCACAATAAGGGGTTCTGGAAACACCATATATTTT.